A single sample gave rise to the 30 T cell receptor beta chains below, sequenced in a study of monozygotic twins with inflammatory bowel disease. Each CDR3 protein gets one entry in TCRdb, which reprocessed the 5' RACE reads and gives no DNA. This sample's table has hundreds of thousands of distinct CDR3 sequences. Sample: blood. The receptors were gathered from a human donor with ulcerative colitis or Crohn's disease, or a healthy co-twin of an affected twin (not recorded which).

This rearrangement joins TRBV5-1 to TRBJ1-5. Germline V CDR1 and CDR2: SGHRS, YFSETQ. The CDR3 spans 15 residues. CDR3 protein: CASSLGPNSNQPQHF.

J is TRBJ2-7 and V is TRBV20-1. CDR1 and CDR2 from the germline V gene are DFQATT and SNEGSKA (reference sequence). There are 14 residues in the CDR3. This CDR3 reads CSARLQPATYEQYF.

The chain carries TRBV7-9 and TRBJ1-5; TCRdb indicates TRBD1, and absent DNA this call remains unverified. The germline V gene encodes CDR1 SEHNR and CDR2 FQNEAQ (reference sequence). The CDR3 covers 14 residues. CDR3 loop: CASSPGQPFLPQHF.

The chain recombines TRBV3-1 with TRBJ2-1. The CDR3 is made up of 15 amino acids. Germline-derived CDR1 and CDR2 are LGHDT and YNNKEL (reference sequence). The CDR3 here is CASSQDRELRHEQFF.

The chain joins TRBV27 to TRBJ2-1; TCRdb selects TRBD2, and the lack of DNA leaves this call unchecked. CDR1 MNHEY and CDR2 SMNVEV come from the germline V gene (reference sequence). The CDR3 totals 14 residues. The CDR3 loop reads CASSWTSSMNEQFF.

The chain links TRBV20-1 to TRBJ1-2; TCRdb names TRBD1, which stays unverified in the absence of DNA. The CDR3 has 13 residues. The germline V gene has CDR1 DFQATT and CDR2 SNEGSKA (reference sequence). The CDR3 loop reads CSARGTGTYGYTF.

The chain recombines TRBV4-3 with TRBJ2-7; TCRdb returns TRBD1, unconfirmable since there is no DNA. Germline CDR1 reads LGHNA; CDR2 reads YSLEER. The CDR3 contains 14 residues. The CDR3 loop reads CASSHGTRAYEQYF.

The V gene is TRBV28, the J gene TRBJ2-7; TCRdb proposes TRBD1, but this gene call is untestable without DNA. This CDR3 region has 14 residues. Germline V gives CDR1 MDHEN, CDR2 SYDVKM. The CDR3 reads CASSQGTRPGEQYF.

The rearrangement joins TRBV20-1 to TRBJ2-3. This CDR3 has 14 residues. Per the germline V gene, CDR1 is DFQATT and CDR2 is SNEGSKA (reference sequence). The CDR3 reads CSARDSAAFDTQYF.

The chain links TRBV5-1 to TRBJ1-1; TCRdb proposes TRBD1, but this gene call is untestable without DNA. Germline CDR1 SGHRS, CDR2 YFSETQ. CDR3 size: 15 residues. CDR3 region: CASSLLEGAGTEAFF.

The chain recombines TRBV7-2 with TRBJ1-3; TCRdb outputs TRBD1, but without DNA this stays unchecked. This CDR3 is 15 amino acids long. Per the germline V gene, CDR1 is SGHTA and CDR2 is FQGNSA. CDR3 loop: CASSSRTGPGNTIYF.

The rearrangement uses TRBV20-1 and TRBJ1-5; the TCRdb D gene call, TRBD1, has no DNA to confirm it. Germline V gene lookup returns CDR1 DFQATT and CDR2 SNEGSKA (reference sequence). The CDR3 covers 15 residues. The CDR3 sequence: CSARVSGRVNQPQHF.

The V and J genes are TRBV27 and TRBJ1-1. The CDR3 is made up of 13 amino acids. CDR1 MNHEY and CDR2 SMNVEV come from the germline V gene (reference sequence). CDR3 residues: CASSLLVWTEAFF.

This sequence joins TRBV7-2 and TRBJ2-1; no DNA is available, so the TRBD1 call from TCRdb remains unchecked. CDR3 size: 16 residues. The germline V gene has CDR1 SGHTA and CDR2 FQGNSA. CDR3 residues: CASSFAGTGTYNEQFF.

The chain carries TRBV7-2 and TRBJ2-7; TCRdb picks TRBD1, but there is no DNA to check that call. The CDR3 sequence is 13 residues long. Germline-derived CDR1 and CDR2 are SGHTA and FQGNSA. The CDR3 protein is CASSSTGVPEQYF.

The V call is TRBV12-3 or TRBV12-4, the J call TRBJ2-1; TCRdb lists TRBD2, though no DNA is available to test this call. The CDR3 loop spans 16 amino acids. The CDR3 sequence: CASSGGRVFSYNEQFF.

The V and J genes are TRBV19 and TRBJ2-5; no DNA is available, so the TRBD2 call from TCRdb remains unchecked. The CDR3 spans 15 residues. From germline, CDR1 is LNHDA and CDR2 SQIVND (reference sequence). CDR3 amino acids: CASSTAAGLQETQYF.

This chain's CDR3 is CASSKDSYSNQPQHF. V usage is TRBV6-1 and J usage is TRBJ1-5; checking the TCRdb D call of TRBD1 is not possible without DNA. Germline loops: CDR1 MNHNS, CDR2 SASEGT. This CDR3 region has 15 residues.

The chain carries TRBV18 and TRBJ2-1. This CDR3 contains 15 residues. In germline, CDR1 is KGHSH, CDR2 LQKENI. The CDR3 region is CASSPRASSYNEQFF.

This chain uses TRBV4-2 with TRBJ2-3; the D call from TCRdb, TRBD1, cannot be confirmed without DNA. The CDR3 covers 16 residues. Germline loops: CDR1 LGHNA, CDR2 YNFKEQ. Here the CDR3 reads CASSQDRGRTTDTQYF.

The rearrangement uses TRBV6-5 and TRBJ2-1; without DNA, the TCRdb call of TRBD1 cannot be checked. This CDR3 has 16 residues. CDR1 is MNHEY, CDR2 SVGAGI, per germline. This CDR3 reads CASSYSRGASYNEQFF.

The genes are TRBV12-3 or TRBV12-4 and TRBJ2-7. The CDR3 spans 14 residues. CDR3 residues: CASNRAGASSEQYF.

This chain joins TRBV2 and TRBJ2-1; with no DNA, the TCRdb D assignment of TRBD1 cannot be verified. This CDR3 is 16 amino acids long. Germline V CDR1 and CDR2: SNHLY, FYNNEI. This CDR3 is CASTLLGAETGNEQFF.

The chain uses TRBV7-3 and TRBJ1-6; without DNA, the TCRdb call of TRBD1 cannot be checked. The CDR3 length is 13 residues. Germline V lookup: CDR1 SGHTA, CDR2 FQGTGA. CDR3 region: CASSWDSNSPLHF. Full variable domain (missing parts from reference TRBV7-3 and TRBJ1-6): GAGVSQTPSNKVTEKGKYVELRCDPISGHTALYWYRQSLGQGPEFLIYFQGTGAADDSGLPNDRFFAVRPEGSVSTLKIQRTERGDSAVYLCASSWDSNSPLHFGNGTRLTVT.

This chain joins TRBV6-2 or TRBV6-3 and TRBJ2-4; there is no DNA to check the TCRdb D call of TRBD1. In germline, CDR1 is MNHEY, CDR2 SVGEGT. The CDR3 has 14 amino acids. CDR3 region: CASSSGGAGDMQYF.

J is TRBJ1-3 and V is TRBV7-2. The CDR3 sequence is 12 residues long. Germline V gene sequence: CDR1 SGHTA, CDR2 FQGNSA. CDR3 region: CANRLSGNTIYF.

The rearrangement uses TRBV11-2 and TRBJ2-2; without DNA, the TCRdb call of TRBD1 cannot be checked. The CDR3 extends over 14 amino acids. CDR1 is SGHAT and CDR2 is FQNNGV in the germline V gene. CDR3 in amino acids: CASNRDRETGELFF.

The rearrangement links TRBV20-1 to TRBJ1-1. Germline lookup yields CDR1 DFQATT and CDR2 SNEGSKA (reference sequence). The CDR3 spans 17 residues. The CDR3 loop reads CSASSASSARHGTEAFF.

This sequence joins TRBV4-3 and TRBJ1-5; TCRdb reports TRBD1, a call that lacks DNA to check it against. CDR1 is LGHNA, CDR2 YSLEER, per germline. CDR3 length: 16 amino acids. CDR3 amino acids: CASSQDRGRRGQPQHF.

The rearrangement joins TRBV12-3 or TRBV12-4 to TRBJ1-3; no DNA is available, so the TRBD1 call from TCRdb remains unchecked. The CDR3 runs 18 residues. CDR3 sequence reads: CASSLAPPGGSSGNTIYF.